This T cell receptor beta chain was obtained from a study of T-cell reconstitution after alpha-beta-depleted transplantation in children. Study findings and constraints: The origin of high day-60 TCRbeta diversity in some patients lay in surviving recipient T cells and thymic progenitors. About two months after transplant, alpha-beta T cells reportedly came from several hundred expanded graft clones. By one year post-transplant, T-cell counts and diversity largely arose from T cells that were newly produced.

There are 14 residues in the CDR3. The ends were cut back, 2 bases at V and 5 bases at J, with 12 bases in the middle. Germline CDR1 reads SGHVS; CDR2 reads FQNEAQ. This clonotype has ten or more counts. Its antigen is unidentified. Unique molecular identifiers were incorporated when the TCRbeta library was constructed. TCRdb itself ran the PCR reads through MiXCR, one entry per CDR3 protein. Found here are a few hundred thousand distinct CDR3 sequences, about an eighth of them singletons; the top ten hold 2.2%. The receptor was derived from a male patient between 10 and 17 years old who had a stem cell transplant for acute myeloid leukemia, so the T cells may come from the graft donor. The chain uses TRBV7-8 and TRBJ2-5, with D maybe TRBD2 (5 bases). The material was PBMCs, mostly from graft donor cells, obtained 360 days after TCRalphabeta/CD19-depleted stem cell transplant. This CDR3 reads CASSLILGGETQYF. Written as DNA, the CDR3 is TGTGCCAGCAGCTTAATATTAGGCGGGGAGACCCAGTACTTC.